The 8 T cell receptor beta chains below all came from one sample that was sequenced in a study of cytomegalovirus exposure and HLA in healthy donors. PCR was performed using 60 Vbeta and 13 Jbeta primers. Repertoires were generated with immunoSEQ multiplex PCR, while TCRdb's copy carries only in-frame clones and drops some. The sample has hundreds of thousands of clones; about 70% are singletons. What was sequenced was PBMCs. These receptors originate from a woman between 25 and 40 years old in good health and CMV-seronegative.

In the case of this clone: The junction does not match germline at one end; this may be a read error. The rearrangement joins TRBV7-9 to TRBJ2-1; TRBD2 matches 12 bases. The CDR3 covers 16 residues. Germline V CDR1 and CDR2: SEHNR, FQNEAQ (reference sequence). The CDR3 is CSSNPGLAGNYNEQFF. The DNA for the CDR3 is TGTTCCAGCAACCCTGGACTAGCGGGAAACTACAATGAGCAGTTCTTC. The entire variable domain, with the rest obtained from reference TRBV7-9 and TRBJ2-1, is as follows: DTGVSQNPRHKITKRGQNVTFRCDPISEHNRLYWYRQTLGQGPEFLTYFQNEAQLEKSRLLSDRFSAERPKGSFSTLEIQRTEQGDSAMYLCSSNPGLAGNYNEQFFGPGTRLTVL.

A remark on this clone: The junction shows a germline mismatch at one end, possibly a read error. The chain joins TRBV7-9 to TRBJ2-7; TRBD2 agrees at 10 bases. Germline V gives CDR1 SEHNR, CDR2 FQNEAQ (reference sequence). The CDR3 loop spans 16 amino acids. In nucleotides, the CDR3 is TGTTCCAGCAGCCGAGTACTAGCGGGGAGGCAGGGGAAGCAGTACTTC. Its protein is CSSSRVLAGRQGKQYF. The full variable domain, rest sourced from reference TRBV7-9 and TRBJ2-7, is DTGVSQNPRHKITKRGQNVTFRCDPISEHNRLYWYRQTLGQGPEFLTYFQNEAQLEKSRLLSDRFSAERPKGSFSTLEIQRTEQGDSAMYLCSSSRVLAGRQGKQYFGPGTRLTVT.

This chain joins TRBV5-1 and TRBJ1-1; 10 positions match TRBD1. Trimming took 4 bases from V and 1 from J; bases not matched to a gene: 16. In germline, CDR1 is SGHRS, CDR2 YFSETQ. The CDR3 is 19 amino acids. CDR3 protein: CASSLSGTGAALKNTEAFF. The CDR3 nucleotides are TGCGCCAGCAGCCTATCCGGGACAGGGGCCGCCCTGAAGAACACTGAAGCTTTCTTT.

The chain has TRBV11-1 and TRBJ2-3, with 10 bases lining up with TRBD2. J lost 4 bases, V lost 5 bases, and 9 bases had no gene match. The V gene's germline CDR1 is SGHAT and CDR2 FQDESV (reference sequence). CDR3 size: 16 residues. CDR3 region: CASSQDQRGGADTQYF. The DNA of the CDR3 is TGTGCCAGCAGCCAAGACCAGCGGGGGGGCGCAGATACGCAGTATTTT.

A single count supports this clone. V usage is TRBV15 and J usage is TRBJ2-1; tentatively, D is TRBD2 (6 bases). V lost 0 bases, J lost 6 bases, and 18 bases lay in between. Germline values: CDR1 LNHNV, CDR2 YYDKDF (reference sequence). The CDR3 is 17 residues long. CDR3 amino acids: CATSRDLGDWGGNEQFF. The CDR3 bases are TGTGCCACCAGCAGAGATCTAGGAGACTGGGGAGGCAATGAGCAGTTCTTC.

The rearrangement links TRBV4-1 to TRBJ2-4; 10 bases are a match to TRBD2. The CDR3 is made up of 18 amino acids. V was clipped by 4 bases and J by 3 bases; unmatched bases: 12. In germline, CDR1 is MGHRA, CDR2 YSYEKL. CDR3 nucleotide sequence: TGCGCCAGCAGCCCAGGGACTAGCGATATTTTGATCAAAAACATTCAGTACTTC. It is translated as CASSPGTSDILIKNIQYF.

This chain's CDR3 is CASRPRQGRVGPYEQYF. The DNA for the CDR3 is TGTGCCAGCAGGCCTCGACAGGGAAGAGTTGGTCCCTACGAGCAGTACTTC. The J gene is TRBJ2-7, the V gene TRBV7-8, with 7 bases matching TRBD1. In germline, CDR1 is SGHVS, CDR2 FQNEAQ. The CDR3 runs 17 residues. V lost 6 bases and J lost 2; bases outside the gene matches: 16. Full variable domain (missing parts from reference TRBV7-8 and TRBJ2-7): GAGVSQSPRYKVAKRGQDVALRCDPISGHVSLFWYQQALGQGPEFLTYFQNEAQLDKSGLPSDRFFAERPEGSVSTLKIQRTQQEDSAVYLCASRPRQGRVGPYEQYFGPGTRLTVT.

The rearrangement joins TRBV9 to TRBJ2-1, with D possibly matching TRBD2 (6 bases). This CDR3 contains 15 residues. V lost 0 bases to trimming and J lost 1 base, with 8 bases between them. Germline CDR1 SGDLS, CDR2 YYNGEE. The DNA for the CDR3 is TGTGCCAGCAGCGTAGCCGGGGGTTCCTACAATGAGCAGTTCTTC. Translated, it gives CASSVAGGSYNEQFF. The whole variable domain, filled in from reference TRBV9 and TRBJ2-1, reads DSGVTQTPKHLITATGQRVTLRCSPRSGDLSVYWYQQSLDQGLQFLIQYYNGEERAKGNILERFSAQQFPDLHSELNLSSLELGDSALYFCASSVAGGSYNEQFFGPGTRLTVL.